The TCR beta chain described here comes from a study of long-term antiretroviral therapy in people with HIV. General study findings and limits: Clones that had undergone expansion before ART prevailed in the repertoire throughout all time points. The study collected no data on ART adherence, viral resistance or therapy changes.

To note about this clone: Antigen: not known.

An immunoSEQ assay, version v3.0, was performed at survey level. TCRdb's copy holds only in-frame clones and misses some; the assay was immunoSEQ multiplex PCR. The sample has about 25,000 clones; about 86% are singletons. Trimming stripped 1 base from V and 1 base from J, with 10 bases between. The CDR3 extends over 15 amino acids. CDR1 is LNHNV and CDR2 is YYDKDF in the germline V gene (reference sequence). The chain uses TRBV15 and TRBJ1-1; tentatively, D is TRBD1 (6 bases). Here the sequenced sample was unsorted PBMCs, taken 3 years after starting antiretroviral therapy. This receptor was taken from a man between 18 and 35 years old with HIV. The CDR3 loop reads CATSRAGQANTEAFF. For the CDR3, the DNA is TGTGCCACCAGCAGAGCGGGACAAGCGAACACTGAAGCTTTCTTT.